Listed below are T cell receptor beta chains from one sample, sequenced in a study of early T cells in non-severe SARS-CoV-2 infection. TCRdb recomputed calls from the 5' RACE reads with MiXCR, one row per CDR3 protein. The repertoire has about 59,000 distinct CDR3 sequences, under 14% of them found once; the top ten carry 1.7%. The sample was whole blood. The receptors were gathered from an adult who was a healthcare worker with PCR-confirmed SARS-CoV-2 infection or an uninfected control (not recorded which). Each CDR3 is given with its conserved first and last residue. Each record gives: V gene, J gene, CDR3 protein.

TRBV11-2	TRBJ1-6	CASSLFSRRDSPLHF
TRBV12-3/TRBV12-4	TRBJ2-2	CASSLVAGELFF
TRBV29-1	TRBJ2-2	CSVERGKTGELFF
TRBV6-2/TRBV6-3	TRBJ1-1	CASSDTGQKNTEAFF
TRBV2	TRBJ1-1	CASSEAVRGTEAFF
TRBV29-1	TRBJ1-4	CSAPGPGNEKLFF
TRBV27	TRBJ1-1	CASSSPPGRLTEAFF
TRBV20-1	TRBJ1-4	CSASLQAWGNEKLFF
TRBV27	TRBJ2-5	CASRGPSNWETQYF
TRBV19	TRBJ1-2	CASRQGREFNGYTF
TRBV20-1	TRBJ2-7	CSARDVQRAGSSYEQYF
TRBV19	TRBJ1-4	CASKAGGNEKLFF
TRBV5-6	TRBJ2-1	CASSLGGSSYNEQFF
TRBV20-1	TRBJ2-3	CSARSPWLAGRTDTQYF
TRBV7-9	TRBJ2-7	CASSSGGEQGGEQYF
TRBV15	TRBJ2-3	CATAGTSWKGSTDTQYF
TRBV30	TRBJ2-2	CAWVWQNTGELFF
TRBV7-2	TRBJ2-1	CASAQRRGGPDEQFF
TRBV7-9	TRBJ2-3	CASTAGPTSTDTQYF
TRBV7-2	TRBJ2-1	CASSLLGSRGNEQFF
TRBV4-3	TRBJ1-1	CASSYGTEAFF
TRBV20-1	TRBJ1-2	CSARGTGETRAYGYTF
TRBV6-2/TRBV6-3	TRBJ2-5	CASSGTSGEGPNQETQYF
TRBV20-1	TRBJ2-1	CSARDRLRSYNEQFF
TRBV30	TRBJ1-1	CAATWSMFDTEAFF